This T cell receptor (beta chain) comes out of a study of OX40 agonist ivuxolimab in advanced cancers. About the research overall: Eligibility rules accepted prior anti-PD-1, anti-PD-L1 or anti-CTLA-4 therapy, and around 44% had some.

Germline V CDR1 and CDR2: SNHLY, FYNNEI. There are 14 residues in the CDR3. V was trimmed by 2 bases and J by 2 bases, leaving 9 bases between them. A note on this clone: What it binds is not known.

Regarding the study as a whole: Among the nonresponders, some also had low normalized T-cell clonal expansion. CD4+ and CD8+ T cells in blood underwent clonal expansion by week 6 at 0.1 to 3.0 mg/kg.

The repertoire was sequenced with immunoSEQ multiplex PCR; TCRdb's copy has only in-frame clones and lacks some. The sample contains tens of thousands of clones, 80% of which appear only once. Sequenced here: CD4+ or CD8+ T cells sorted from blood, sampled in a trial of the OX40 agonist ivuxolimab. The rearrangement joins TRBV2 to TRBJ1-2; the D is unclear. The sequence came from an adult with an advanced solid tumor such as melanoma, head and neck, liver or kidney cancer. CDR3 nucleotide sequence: TGTGCCAGCAGTGAAAATCCCTACAACTATGGCTACACCTTC. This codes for CASSENPYNYGYTF.